This T cell receptor (beta chain) was recovered during a study of T cell responses to AZD1222 COVID-19 vaccine. This clone was seen only once. V gave up 4 bases and J gave up 2 bases; unmatched junction bases: 11. The CDR3 contains 17 residues. Per germline, CDR1 SGHTA and CDR2 FQGNSA. Measured with immunoSEQ multiplex PCR; TCRdb has only the in-frame clones, and not every one. The sample has 85,000 or so clones; more than 70% are singletons. This TCR was sampled from an adult who received the AZD1222 COVID-19 vaccine. The specimen comprised peripheral blood, sampled 28 days after the second AZD1222 dose. This sequence joins TRBV7-2 and TRBJ2-5; 9 nucleotides line up with TRBD1. The CDR3 nucleotides read TGTGCCAGCAGCTCCCCTGGCGGGACAGGGAGACAAGAGACCCAGTACTTC. Amino acids: CASSSPGGTGRQETQYF.